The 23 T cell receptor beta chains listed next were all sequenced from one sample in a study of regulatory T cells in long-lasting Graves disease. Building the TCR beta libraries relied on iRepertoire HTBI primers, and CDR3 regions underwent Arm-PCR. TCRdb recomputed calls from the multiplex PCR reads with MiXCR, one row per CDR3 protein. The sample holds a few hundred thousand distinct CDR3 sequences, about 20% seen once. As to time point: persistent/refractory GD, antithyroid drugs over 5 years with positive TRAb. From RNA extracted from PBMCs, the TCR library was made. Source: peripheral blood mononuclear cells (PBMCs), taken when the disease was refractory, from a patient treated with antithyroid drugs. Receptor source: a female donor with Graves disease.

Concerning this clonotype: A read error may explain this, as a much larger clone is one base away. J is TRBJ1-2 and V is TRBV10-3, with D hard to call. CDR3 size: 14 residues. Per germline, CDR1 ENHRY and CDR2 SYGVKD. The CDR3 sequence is CAINESTSNYGYTF. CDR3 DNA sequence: TGTGCCATCAATGAGAGTACTTCCAACTATGGCTACACCTTC.

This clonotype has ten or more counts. CDR3 residues: CASSDMGARGEAFF. The DNA of the CDR3 is TGCGCCAGCTCTGACATGGGGGCGCGTGGTGAAGCTTTCTTT. The genes are TRBV5-1 and TRBJ1-1; TRBD1 is a possible D gene (6 bases). CDR1 is SGHRS and CDR2 is YFSETQ in the germline V gene. V was cut by 7 bases and J by 7 bases, with 20 bases left in between. This CDR3 region has 14 residues. Full variable domain (missing parts from reference TRBV5-1 and TRBJ1-1): KAGVTQTPRYLIKTRGQQVTLSCSPISGHRSVSWYQQTPGQGLQFLFEYFSETQRNKGNFPGRFSGRQFSNSRSEMNVSTLELGDSALYLCASSDMGARGEAFFGQGTRLTVV.

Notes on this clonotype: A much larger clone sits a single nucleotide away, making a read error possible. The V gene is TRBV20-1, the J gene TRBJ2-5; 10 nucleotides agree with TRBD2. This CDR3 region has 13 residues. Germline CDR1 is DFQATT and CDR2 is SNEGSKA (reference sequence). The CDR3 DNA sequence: TGCAGTGCACGGACTAGCGGATATGAGACCCTGTACTTC. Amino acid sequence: CSARTSGYETLYF.

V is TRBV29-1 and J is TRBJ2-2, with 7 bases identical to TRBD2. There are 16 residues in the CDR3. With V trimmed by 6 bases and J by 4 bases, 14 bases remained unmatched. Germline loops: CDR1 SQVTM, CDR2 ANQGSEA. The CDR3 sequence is CSVAVRLGGSTGELFF. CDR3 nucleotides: TGCAGCGTCGCAGTCCGGTTGGGGGGGAGCACCGGGGAGCTGTTTTTT.

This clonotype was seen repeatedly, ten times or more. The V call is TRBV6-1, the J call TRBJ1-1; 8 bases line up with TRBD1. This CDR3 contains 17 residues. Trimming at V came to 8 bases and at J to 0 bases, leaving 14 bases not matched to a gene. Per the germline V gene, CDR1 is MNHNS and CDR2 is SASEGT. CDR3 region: CASGVYSGTGLNTEAFF. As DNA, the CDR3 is TGTGCCAGCGGGGTGTATTCCGGGACAGGCCTGAACACTGAAGCTTTCTTT.

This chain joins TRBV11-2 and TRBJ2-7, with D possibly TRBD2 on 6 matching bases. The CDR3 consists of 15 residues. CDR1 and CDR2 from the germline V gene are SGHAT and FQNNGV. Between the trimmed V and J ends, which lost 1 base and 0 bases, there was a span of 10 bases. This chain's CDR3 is CASSLGLSGSYEQYF. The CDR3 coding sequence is TGTGCCAGCAGCTTAGGGCTTAGCGGCTCCTACGAGCAGTACTTC.

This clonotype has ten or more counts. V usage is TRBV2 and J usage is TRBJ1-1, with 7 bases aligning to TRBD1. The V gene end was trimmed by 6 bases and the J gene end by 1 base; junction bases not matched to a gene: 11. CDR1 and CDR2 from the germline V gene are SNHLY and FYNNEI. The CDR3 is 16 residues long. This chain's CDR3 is CASSATETGWNTEAFF. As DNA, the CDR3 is TGTGCCAGCAGCGCCACAGAGACAGGGTGGAACACTGAAGCTTTCTTT. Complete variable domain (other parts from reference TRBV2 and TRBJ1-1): EPEVTQTPSHQVTQMGQEVILRCVPISNHLYFYWYRQILGQKVEFLVSFYNNEISEKSEIFDDQFSVERPDGSNFTLKIRSTKLEDSAMYFCASSATETGWNTEAFFGQGTRLTVV.

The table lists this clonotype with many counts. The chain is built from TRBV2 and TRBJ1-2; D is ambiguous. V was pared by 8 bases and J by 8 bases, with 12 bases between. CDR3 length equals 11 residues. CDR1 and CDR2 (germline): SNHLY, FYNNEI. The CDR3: CASLEFWGYTF. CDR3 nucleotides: TGTGCCAGCCTTGAGTTTTGGGGCTACACCTTC.

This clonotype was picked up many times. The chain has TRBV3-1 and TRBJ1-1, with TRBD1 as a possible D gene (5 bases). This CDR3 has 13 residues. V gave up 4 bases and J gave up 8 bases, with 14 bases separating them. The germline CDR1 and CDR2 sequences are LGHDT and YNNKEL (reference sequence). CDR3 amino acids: CASSRGGGGEAFF. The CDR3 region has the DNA TGTGCCAGCAGCCGCGGGGGAGGAGGGGAAGCTTTCTTT.

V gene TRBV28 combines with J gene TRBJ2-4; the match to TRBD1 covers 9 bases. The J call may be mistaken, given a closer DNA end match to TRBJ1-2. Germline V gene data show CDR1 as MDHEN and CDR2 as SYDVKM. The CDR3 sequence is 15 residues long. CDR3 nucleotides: TGTGCCAGCAGTTTATGCACAGGGGGCGGCTATGGCTACACCTTC. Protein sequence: CASSLCTGGGYGYTF.

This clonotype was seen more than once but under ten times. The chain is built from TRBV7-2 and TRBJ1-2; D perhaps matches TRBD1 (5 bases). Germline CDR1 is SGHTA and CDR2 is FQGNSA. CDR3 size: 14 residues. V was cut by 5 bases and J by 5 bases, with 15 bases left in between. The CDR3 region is CASSPGMFEYGYTF. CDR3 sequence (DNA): TGTGCCAGCAGCCCAGGGATGTTTGAGTATGGCTACACCTTC.

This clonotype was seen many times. The CDR3 loop is CSVAGTASYGYTF. In nucleotides, the CDR3 is TGCAGCGTTGCCGGGACAGCGTCCTATGGCTACACCTTC. V usage is TRBV29-1 and J usage is TRBJ1-2; 7 nucleotides agree with TRBD1. The CDR3 is 13 residues long. With V trimmed by 4 bases and J by 4 bases, 6 bases remained unmatched. Germline CDR1 and CDR2: SQVTM and ANQGSEA. The variable domain in full, with the rest retrieved from reference TRBV29-1 and TRBJ1-2, is SAVISQKPSRDICQRGTSLTIQCQVDSQVTMMFWYRQQPGQSLTLIATANQGSEATYESGFVIDKFPISRPNLTFSTLTVSNMSPEDSSIYLCSVAGTASYGYTFGSGTRLTVV.

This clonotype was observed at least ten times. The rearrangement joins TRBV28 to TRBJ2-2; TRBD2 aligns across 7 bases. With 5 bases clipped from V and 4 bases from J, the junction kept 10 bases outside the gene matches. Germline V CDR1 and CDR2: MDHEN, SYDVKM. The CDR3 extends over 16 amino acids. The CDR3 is CASSRHGTTLTGELFF. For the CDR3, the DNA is TGTGCCAGCAGTCGGCACGGGACTACCCTCACCGGGGAGCTGTTTTTT.

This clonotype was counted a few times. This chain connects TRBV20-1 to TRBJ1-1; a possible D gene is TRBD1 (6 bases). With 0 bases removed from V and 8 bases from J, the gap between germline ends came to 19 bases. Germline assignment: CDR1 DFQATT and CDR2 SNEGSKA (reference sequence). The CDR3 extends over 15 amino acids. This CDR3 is CSARDGAGAIGEAFF. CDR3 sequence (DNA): TGCAGTGCTAGAGATGGGGCAGGGGCGATCGGGGAAGCTTTCTTT.

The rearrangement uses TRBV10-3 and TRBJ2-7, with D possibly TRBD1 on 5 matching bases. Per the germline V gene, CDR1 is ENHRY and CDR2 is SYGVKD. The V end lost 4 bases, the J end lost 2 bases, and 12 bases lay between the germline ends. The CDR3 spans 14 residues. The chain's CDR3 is CAISVSKGTYEQYF. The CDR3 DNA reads TGTGCCATCAGTGTTTCGAAGGGGACCTACGAGCAGTACTTC.

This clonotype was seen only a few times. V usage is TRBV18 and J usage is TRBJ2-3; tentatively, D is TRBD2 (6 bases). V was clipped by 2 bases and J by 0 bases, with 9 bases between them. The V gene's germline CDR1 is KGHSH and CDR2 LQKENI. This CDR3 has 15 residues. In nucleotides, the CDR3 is TGTGCCAGCTCACCAGGCGGGGCTAGCACAGATACGCAGTATTTT. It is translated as CASSPGGASTDTQYF.

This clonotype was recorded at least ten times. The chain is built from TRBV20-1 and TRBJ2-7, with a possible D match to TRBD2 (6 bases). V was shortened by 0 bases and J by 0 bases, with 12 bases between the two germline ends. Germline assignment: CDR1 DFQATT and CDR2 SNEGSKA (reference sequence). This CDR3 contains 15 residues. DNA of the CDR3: TGCAGTGCTAGAGATGCCGGGACTTCCTCCTACGAGCAGTACTTC. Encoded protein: CSARDAGTSSYEQYF.

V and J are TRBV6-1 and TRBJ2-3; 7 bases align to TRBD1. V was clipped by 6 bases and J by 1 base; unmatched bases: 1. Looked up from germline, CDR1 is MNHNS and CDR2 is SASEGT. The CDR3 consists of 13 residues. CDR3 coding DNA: TGTGCCAGCAGAGGACAGGGCACAGATACGCAGTATTTT. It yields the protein CASRGQGTDTQYF.

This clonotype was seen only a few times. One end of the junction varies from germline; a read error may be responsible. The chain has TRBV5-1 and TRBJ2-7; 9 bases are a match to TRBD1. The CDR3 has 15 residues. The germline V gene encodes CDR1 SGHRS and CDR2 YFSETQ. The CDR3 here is CASTLDGQGIYEQYF. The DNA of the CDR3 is TGCGCCAGCACCTTGGATGGACAGGGGATCTACGAGCAGTACTTC. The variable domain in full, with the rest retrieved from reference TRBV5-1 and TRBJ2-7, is KAGVTQTPRYLIKTRGQQVTLSCSPISGHRSVSWYQQTPGQGLQFLFEYFSETQRNKGNFPGRFSGRQFSNSRSEMNVSTLELGDSALYLCASTLDGQGIYEQYFGPGTRLTVT.

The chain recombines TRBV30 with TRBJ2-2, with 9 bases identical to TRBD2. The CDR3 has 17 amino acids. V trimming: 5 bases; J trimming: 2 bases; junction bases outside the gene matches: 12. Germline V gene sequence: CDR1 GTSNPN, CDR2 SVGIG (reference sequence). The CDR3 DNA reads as TGTGCCTGGGCCATGGGAGCCCTAGCGGGAAACACCGGGGAGCTGTTTTTT. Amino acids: CAWAMGALAGNTGELFF.

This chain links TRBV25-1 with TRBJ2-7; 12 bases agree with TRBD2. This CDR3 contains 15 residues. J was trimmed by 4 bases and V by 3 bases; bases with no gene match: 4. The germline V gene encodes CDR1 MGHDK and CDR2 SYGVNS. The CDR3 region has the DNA TGTGCCAGCAGTGATGAGACTAGCGGGAGTTACGAGCAGTACTTC. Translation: CASSDETSGSYEQYF.

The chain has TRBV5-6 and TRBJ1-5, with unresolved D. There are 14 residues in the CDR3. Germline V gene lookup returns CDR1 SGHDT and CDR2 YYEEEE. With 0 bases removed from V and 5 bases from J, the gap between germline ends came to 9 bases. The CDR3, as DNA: TGTGCCAGCAGCTTGGTAGGGAGCGATCAGCCCCAGCATTTT. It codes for CASSLVGSDQPQHF.

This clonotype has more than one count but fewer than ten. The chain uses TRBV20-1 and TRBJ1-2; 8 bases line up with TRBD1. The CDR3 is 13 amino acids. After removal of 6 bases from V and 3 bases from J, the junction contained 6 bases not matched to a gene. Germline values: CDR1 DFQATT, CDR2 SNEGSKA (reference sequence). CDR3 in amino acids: CSARGQDHYGYTF. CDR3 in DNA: TGCAGTGCGAGGGGACAGGACCACTATGGCTACACCTTC.